A selection of T cell receptor beta chains follows, all from one sample in a study of T cell repertoires in cytomegalovirus infection. TCRdb analysed the reads with MiXCR anew, one entry per CDR3 protein. The table includes fewer than 550,000 distinct CDR3 sequences, 16% detected once. The material sequenced was CD8+ T cells from PBMCs. Every receptor here comes from a human donor in good health (CMV status not recorded). Some clones in this sample may be carry-over from other donors' samples. Each CDR3 is given with its conserved first and last residue.

j_call,v_call,cdr3_aa
TRBJ2-7,TRBV28,CASSLLLAGGSYEQYF
TRBJ2-3,TRBV5-1,CASSSSPSGGTDTQYF
TRBJ1-5,TRBV11-3,CASSSAGQPGVQPQHF
TRBJ2-1,TRBV27,CASSLAGGRSNEQFF
TRBJ2-1,TRBV2,CASSDWGDRGQNEQFF
TRBJ1-1,TRBV28,CASNSGRLLNTEAFF
TRBJ2-7,TRBV7-9,CASRSGRRDEQYF
TRBJ1-1,TRBV9,CASSVGNGNTEAFF
TRBJ1-2,TRBV12-3/TRBV12-4,CASSLSGAGDYGYTF
TRBJ2-1,TRBV28,CASSRLLAGEYNEQFF
TRBJ2-3,TRBV5-1,CASSLAMYSSTDTQYF
TRBJ2-7,TRBV27,CASSLGGDYEQYF
TRBJ1-2,TRBV11-2,CASSLSRGGPFSGYTF
TRBJ2-7,TRBV27,CASSSDSGRAAYEQYF
TRBJ2-1,TRBV7-9,CASSLEDRVSSYNEQFF